This T cell receptor (beta chain) was identified during a study of shared clonotypes between healthy human individuals. The germline CDR1 and CDR2 sequences are SGHDN and FVKESK. The CDR3 contains 14 residues. Trimming stripped 4 bases from V and 5 bases from J, with 11 bases between. The naive CD8 fraction comprised CD45RO-negative cells positively selected for CCR7 and excluded terminally differentiated effector memory CD45RA+ cells. Assay used: immunoSEQ multiplex PCR; TCRdb lists only in-frame clones, some missing. The sample has some 2.1 million clones; about 94% are singletons. The sequenced material came from naive CD8+ T cells sorted from blood. The chain combines TRBV14 with TRBJ1-4; unclear D gene. The source is a man between 18 and 29 years old in good health. The CDR3 DNA reads as TGTGCCAGCAGCCCGTCGCGGTTCAATGAAAAACTGTTTTTT. Translating gives CASSPSRFNEKLFF.